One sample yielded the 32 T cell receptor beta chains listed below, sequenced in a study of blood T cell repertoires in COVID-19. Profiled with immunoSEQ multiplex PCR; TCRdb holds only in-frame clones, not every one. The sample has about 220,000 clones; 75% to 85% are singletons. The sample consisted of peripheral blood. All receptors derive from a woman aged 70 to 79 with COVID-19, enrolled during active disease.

The CDR3 DNA follows: TGTGCCAGCAGCTTTGGGACAGAACATTTATATAGCAATCAGCCCCAGCATTTT. Translated, it gives CASSFGTEHLYSNQPQHF. The V gene is TRBV5-4, the J gene TRBJ1-5; 7 nucleotides align to TRBD1. The J segment lost 0 bases and the V segment lost 2 bases, leaving 11 bases of the junction unmatched. The CDR3 is 18 amino acids. The germline gives CDR1 SGHNT, CDR2 YYREEE (reference sequence).

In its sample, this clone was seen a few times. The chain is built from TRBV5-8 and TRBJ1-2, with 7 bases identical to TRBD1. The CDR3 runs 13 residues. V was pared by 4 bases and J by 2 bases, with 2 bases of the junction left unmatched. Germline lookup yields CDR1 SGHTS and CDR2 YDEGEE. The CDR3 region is CASSRDRNYGYTF. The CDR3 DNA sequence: TGTGCCAGCAGCCGGGACAGAAACTATGGCTACACCTTC.

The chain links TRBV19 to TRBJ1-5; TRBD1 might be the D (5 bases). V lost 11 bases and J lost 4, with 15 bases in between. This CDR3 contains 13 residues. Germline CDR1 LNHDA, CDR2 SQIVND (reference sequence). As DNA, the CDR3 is TGTGCCCTTGGGGCAGACCGAAATCAGCCCCAGCATTTT. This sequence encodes CALGADRNQPQHF.

CDR3 in amino acids: CASSRDRAGQPQHF. CDR3 sequence (DNA): TGTGCCAGCAGCCGAGACAGGGCGGGTCAGCCCCAGCATTTT. The chain uses TRBV6-5 and TRBJ1-5; 7 nucleotides line up with TRBD1. Germline CDR1 and CDR2: MNHEY and SVGAGI. The CDR3 extends over 14 amino acids. The V and J ends lost 6 bases and 6 bases, in that order; junction bases with no gene match: 8.

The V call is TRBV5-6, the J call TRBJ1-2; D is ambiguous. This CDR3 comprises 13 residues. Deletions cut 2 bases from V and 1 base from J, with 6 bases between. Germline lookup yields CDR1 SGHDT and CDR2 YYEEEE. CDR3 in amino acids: CASSFPDNYGYTF. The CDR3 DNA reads TGTGCCAGCAGCTTCCCAGATAACTATGGCTACACCTTC.

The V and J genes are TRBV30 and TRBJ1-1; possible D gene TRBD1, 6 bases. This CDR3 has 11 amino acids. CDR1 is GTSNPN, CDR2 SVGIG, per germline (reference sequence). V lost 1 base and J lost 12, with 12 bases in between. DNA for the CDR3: TGTGCCTGGAGTGCAAGGACAGACACTTTCTTT. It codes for CAWSARTDTFF.

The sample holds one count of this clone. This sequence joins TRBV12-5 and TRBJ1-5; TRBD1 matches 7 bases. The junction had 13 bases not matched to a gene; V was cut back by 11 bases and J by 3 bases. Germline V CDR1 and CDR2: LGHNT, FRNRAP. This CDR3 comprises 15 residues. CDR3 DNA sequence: TGTGCTGCCTGGGATCGGGACAGAACCAATCAGCCCCAGCATTTT. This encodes CAAWDRDRTNQPQHF.

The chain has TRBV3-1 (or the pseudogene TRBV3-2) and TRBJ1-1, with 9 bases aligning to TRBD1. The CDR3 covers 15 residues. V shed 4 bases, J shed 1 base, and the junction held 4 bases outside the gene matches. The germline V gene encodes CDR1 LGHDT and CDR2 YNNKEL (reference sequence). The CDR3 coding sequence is TGTGCCAGCAGCCGTTGGGACAGGGAGAACACTGAAGCTTTCTTT. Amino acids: CASSRWDRENTEAFF.

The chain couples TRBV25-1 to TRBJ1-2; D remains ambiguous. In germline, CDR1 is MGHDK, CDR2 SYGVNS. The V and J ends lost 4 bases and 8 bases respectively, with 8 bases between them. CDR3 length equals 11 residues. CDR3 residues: CASSATLGYTF. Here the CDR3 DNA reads TGTGCCAGCAGTGCAACTTTAGGCTACACCTTC.

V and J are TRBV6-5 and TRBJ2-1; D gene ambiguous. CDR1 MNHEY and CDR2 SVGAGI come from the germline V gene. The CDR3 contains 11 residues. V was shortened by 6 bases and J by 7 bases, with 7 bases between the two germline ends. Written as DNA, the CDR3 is TGTGCCAGCAGCCAGGAAAATGAGCAGTTCTTC. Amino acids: CASSQENEQFF.

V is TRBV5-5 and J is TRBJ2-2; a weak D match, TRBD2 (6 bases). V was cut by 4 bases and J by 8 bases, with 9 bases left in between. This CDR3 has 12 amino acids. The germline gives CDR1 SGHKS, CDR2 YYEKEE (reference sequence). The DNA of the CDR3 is TGTGCCAGCAGCCTCCTAGCGGGGGAGCTGTTTTTT. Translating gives CASSLLAGELFF.

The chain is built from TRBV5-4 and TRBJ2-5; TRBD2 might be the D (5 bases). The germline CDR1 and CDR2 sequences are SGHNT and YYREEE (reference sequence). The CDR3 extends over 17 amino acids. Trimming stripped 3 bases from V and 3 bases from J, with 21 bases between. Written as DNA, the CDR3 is TGTGCCAGCAGCTCCCCGCCGGTGGGAGTTGGAAAAGAGACCCAGTACTTC. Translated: CASSSPPVGVGKETQYF.

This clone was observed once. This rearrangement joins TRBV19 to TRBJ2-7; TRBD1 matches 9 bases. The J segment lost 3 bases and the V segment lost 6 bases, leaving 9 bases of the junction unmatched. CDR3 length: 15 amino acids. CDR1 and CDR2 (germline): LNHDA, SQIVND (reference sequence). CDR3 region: CASSTILDRGYEQYF. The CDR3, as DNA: TGTGCCAGTAGCACCATCCTGGACAGGGGCTACGAGCAGTACTTC.

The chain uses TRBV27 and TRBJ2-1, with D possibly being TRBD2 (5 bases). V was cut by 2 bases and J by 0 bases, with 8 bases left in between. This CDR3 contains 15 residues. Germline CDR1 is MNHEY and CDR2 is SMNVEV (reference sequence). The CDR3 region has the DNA TGTGCCAGCAGTTTAAGCGGCCCCTCCTACAATGAGCAGTTCTTC. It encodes CASSLSGPSYNEQFF.

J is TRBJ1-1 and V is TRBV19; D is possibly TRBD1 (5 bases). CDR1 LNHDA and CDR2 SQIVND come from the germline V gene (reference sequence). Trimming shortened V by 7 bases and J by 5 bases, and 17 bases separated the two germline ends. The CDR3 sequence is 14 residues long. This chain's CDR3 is CASMGQGFSTEAFF. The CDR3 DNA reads TGTGCCAGTATGGGGCAGGGATTTTCGACTGAAGCTTTCTTT.

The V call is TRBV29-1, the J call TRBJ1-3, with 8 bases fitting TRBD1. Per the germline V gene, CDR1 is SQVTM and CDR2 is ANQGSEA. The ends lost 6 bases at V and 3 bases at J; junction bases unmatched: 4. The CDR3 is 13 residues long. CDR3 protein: CSVDDRGGNTIYF. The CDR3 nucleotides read TGCAGCGTGGACGACAGGGGTGGAAACACCATATATTTT.

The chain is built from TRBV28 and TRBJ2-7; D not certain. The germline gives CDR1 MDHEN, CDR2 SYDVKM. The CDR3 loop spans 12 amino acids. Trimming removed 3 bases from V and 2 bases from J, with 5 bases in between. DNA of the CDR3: TGTGCCAGCAGTTTGACAACCTACGAGCAGTACTTC. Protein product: CASSLTTYEQYF.

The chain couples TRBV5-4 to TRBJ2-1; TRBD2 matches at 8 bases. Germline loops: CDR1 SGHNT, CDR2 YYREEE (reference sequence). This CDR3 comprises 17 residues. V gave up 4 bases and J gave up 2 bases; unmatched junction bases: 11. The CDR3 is CASSPRAAGLAYNEQFF. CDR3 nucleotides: TGTGCCAGCAGCCCTAGAGCTGCGGGACTAGCCTACAATGAGCAGTTCTTC.

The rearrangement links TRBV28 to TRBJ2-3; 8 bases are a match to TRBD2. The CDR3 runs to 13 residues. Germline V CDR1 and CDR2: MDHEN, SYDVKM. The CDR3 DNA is TGTTTCCGGGGGGGCAGTCGAACAGATACGCAGTATTTT. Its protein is CFRGGSRTDTQYF.

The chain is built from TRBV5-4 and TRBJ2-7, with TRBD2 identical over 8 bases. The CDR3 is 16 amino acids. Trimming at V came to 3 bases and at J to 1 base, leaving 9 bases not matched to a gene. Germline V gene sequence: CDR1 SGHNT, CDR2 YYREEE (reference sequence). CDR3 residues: CASSSFGRVKSYEQYF. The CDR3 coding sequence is TGTGCCAGCAGCTCCTTCGGGAGGGTAAAGTCCTACGAGCAGTACTTC.

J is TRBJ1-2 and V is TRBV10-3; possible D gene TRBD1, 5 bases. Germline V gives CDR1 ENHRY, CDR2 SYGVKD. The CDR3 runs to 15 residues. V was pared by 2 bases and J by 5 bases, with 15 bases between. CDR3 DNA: TGTGCCATCAGTGAGATTCAAGGGGCCACTTATGGCTACACCTTC. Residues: CAISEIQGATYGYTF.

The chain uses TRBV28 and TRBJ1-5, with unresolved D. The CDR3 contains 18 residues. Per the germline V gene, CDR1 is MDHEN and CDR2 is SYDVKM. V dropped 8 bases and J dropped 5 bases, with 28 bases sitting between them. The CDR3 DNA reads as TGTGCCAGCGGCGCAGGCCGGCGGGGAGCGGTATTGGATCAGCCCCAGCATTTT. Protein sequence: CASGAGRRGAVLDQPQHF.

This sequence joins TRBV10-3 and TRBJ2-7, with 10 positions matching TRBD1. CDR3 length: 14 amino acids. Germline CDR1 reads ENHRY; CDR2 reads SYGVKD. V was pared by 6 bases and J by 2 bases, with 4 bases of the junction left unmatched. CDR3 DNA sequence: TGTGCCATCAGCGCCGGGACAGGGGCCTACGAGCAGTACTTC. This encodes CAISAGTGAYEQYF.

CDR3 in DNA: TGTGCCAGCATTCTAATCGAGACAGGGGCAAAAAAAGCTTTCTTT. Amino acid sequence: CASILIETGAKKAFF. The chain combines TRBV27 with TRBJ1-1; 8 bases line up with TRBD1. Looked up from germline, CDR1 is MNHEY and CDR2 is SMNVEV (reference sequence). The CDR3 is made up of 15 amino acids. The ends lost 7 bases at V and 9 bases at J; junction bases unmatched: 16.

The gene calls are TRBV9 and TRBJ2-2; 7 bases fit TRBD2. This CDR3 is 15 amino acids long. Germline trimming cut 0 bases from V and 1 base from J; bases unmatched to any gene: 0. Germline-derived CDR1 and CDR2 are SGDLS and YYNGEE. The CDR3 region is CASSVGTRNTGELFF. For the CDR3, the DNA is TGTGCCAGCAGCGTAGGGACTAGGAACACCGGGGAGCTGTTTTTT. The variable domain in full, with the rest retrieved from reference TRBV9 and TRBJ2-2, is DSGVTQTPKHLITATGQRVTLRCSPRSGDLSVYWYQQSLDQGLQFLIQYYNGEERAKGNILERFSAQQFPDLHSELNLSSLELGDSALYFCASSVGTRNTGELFFGEGSRLTVL.

The CDR3 DNA reads as TGTGCCAGCAGCATGGGGCTAGCGGACACAGATACGCAGTATTTT. This translates into CASSMGLADTDTQYF. V usage is TRBV11-3 and J usage is TRBJ2-3; 7 bases fit TRBD2. CDR3 length: 15 amino acids. CDR1 SGHNT and CDR2 YENEEA come from the germline V gene. V trimming: 5 bases; J trimming: 2 bases; junction bases outside the gene matches: 7.

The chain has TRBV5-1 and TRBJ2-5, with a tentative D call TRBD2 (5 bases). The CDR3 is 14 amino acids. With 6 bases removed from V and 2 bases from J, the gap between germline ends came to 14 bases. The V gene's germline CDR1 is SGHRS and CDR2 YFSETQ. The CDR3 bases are TGCGCCAGCACCCGGGGTGGCTTTCAAGAGACCCAGTACTTC. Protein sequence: CASTRGGFQETQYF.

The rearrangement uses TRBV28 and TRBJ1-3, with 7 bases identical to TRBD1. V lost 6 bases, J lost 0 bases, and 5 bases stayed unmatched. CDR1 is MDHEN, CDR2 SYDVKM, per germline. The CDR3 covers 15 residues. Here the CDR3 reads CASRKTGASGNTIYF. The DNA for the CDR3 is TGTGCCAGCAGGAAAACAGGGGCCTCTGGAAACACCATATATTTT.

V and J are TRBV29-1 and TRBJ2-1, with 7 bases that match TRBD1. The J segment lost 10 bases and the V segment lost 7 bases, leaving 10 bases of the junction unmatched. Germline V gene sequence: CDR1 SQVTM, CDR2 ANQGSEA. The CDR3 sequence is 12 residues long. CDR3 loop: CSGNTGVREQFF. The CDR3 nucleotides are TGCAGCGGGAACACAGGGGTGCGCGAGCAGTTCTTC.

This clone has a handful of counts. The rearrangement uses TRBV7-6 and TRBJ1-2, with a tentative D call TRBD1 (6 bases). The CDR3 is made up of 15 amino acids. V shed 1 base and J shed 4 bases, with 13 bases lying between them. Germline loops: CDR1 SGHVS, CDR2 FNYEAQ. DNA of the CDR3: TGTGCCAGCAGCTTAGGGTTGGGGGGGCTCTATGGCTACACCTTC. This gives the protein CASSLGLGGLYGYTF.

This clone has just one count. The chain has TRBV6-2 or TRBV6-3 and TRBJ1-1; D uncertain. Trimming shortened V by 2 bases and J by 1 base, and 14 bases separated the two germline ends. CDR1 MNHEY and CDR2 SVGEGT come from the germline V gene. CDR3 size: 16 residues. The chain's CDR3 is CASSYPLPPKNTEAFF. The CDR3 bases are TGTGCCAGCAGTTACCCCCTACCGCCGAAGAACACTGAAGCTTTCTTT.

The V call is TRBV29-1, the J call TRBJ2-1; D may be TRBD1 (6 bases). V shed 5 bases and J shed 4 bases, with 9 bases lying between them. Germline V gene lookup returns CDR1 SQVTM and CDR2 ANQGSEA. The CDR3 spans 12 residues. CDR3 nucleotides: TGCAGCGTTAACAGGGCATACAATGAGCAGTTCTTC. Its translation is CSVNRAYNEQFF.